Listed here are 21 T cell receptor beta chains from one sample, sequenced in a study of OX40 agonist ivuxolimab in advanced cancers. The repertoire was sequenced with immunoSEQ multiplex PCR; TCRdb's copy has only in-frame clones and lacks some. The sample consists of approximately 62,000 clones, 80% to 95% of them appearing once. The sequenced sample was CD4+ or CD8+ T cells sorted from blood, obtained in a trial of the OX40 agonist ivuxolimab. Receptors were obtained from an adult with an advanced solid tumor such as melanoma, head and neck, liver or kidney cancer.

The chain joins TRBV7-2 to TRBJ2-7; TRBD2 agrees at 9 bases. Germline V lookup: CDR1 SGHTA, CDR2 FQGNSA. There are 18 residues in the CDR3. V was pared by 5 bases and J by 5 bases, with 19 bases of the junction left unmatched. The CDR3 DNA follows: TGTGCCAGCAGCCACGTCCCGAATAGCGGGAGAGCGGGGGACGAGCAGTACTTC. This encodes CASSHVPNSGRAGDEQYF.

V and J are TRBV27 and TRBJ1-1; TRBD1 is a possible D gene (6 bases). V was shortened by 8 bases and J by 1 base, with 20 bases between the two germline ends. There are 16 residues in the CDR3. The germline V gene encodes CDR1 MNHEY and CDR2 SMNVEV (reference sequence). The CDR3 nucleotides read TGTGCCAGCCGACCCCAGGGGCCAGCGGGGAACACTGAAGCTTTCTTT. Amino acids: CASRPQGPAGNTEAFF.

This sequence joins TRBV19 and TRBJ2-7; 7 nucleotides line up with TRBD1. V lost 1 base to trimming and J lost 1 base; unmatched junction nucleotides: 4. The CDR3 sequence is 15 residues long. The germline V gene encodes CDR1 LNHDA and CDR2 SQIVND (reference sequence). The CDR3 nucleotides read TGTGCCAGTAGTATAGGGAGACAGGGATCCTACGAGCAGTACTTC. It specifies CASSIGRQGSYEQYF. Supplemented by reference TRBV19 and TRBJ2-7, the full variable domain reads DGGITQSPKYLFRKEGQNVTLSCEQNLNHDAMYWYRQDPGQGLRLIYYSQIVNDFQKGDIAEGYSVSREKKESFPLTVTSAQKNPTAFYLCASSIGRQGSYEQYFGPGTRLTVT.

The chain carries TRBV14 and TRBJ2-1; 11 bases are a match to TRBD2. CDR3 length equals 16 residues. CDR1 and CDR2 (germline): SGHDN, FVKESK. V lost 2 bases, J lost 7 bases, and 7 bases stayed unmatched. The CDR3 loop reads CASSQSRRLAGNEQFF. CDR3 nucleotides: TGTGCCAGCAGCCAAAGCCGACGACTAGCGGGGAATGAGCAGTTCTTC.

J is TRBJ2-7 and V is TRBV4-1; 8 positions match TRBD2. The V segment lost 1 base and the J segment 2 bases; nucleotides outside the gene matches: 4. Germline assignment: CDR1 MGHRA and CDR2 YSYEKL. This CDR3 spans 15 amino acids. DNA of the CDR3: TGCGCCAGCAGCCAAGTAAGTAGCGGGGCCTACGAGCAGTACTTC. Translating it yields CASSQVSSGAYEQYF.

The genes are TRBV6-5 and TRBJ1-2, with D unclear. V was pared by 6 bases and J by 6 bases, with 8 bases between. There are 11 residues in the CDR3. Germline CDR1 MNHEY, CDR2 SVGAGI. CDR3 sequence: CASRTGHGYTF. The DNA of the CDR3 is TGTGCCAGCAGGACTGGCCATGGCTACACCTTC.

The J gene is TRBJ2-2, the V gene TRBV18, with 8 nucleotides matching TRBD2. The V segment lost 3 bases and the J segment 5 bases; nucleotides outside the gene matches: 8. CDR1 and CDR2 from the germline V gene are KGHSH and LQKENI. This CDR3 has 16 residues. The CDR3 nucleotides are TGTGCCAGCTCACCCCCTGACGGGGGGGGTACCGGGGAGCTGTTTTTT. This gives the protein CASSPPDGGGTGELFF.

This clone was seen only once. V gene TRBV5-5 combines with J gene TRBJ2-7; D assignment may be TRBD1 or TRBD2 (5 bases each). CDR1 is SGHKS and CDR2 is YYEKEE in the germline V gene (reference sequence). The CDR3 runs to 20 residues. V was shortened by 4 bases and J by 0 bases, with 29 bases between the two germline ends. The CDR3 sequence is CASSPRPGRKAPPLSYEQYF. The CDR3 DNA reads TGTGCCAGCAGCCCGAGGCCGGGACGGAAGGCCCCCCCCCTCTCCTACGAGCAGTACTTC.

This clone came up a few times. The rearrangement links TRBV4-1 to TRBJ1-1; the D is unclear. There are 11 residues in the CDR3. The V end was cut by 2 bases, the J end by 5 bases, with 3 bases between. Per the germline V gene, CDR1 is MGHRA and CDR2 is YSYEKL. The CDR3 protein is CASSQTTEAFF. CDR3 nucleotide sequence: TGCGCCAGCAGCCAAACGACTGAAGCTTTCTTT.

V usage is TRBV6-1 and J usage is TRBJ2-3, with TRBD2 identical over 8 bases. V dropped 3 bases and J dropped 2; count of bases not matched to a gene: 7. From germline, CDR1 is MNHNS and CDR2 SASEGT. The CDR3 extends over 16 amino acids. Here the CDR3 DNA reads TGTGCCAGCAGTGAGCGGCTAGCGGGCTCCACAGATACGCAGTATTTT. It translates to CASSERLAGSTDTQYF.

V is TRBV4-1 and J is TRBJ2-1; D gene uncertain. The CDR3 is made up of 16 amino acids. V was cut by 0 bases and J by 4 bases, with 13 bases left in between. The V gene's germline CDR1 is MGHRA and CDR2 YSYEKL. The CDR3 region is CASSQEPRWPYNEQFF. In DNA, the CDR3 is TGCGCCAGCAGCCAAGAACCCCGGTGGCCTTACAATGAGCAGTTCTTC.

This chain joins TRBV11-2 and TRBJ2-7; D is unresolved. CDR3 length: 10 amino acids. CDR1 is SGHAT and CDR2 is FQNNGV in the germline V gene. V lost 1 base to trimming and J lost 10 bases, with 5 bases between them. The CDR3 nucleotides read TGTGCCAGCAGCTTAGGGGTACAGTACTTC. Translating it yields CASSLGVQYF.

The CDR3 DNA sequence: TGTGCCAGCAGCCTCCATGGGGACTTCGGGTATGGCTACACCTTC. It translates to CASSLHGDFGYGYTF. The chain employs TRBV27 and TRBJ1-2, with D maybe TRBD1 (5 bases). The germline V gene encodes CDR1 MNHEY and CDR2 SMNVEV (reference sequence). The CDR3 covers 15 residues. V gave up 6 bases and J gave up 5 bases, with 19 bases separating them.

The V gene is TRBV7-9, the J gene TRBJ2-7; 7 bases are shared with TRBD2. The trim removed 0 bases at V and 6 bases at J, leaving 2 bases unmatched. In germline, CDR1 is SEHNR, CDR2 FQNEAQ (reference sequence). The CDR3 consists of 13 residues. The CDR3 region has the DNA TGTGCCAGCAGCTTAGCGGGGGGGTTCGAGCAGTACTTC. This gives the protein CASSLAGGFEQYF. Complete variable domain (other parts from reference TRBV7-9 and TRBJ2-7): DTGVSQNPRHKITKRGQNVTFRCDPISEHNRLYWYRQTLGQGPEFLTYFQNEAQLEKSRLLSDRFSAERPKGSFSTLEIQRTEQGDSAMYLCASSLAGGFEQYFGPGTRLTVT.

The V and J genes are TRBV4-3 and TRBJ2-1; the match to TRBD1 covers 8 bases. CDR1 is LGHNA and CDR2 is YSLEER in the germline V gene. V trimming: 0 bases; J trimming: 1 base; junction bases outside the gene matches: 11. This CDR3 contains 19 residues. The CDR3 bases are TGCGCCAGCAGCCAAGATCTGACAGGGGAAGGCTATTCCTACAATGAGCAGTTCTTC. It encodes CASSQDLTGEGYSYNEQFF.

In DNA, the CDR3 is TGTGCCAGCACCCCGGACGGTTTCTACGAGCAGTACTTC. This gives the protein CASTPDGFYEQYF. The chain employs TRBV7-2 and TRBJ2-7; D is ambiguous. Trimming stripped 7 bases from V and 3 bases from J, with 13 bases between. Germline V lookup: CDR1 SGHTA, CDR2 FQGNSA. The CDR3 is 13 amino acids.

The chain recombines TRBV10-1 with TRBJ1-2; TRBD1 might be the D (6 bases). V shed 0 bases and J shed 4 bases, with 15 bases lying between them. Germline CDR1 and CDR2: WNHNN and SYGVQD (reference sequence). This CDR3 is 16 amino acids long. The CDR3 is CASSESKAGAGYGYTF. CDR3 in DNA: TGCGCCAGCAGTGAGTCGAAAGCAGGGGCTGGCTATGGCTACACCTTC.

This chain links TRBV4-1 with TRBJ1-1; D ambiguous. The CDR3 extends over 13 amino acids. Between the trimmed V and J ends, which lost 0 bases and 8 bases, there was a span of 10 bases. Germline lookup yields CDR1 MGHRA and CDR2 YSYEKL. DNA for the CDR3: TGCGCCAGCAGCCAAGATCCTGAGGGAGAAGCTTTCTTT. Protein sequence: CASSQDPEGEAFF.

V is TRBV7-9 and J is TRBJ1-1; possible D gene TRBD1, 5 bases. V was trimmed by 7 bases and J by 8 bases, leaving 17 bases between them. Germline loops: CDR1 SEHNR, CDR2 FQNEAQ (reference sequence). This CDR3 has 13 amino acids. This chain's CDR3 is CASILGSGTEAFF. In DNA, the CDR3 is TGTGCCAGCATCCTTGGATCAGGGACGGAAGCTTTCTTT.

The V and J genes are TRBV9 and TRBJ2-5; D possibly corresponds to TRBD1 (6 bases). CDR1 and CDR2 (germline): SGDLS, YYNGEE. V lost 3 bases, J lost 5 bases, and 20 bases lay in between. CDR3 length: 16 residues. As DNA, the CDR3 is TGTGCCAGCAGCGATAGCAGGGGCGGATCTTGGGAGACCCAGTACTTC. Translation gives CASSDSRGGSWETQYF.

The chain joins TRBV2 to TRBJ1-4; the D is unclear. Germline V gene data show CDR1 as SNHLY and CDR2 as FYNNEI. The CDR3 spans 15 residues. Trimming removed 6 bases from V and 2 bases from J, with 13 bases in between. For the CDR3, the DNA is TGTGCCAGCAGAGCCTCAGGTGCCACTAATGAAAAACTGTTTTTT. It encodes CASRASGATNEKLFF.